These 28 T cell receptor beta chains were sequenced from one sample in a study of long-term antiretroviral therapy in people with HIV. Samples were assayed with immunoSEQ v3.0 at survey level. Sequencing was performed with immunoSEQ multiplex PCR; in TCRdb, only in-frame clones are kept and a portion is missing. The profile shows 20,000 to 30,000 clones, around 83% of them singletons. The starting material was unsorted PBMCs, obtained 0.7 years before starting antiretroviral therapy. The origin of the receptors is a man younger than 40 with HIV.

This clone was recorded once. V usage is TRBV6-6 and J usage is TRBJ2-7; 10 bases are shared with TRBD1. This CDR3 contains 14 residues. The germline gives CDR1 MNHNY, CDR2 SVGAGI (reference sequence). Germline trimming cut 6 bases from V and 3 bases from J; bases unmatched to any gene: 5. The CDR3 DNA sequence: TGTGCCAGCAGACCCGGGACAGGGGACTACGAGCAGTACTTC. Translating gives CASRPGTGDYEQYF.

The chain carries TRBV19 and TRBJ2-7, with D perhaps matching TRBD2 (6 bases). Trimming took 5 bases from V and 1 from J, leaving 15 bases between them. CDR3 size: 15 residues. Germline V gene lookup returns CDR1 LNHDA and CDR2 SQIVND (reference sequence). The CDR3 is CASSAPGSRSYEQYF. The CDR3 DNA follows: TGTGCCAGTAGTGCCCCCGGGAGTAGATCCTACGAGCAGTACTTC.

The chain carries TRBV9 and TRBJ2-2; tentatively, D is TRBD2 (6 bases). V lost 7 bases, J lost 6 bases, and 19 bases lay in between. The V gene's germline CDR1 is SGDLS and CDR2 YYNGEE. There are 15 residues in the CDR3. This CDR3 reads CASEEGAGLSGELFF. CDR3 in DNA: TGTGCCAGCGAGGAGGGCGCAGGGTTGTCCGGGGAGCTGTTTTTT.

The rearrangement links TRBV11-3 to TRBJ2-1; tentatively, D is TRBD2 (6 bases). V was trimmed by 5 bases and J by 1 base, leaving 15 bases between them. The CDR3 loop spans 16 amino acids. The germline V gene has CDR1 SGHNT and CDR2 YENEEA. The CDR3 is CASSQGGVGSYNEQFF. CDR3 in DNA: TGTGCCAGCAGCCAAGGCGGGGTGGGGTCCTACAATGAGCAGTTCTTC. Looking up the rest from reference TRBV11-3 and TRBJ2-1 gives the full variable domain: EAGVVQSPRYKIIEKKQPVAFWCNPISGHNTLYWYLQNLGQGPELLIRYENEEAVDDSQLPKDRFSAERLKGVDSTLKIQPAELGDSAVYLCASSQGGVGSYNEQFFGPGTRLTVL.

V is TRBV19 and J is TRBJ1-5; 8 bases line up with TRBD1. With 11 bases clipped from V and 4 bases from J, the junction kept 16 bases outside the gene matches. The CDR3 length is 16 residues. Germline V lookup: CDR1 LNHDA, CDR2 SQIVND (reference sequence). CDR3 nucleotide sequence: TGTGCCTGTGACGGGACAGGAAAGACCCTAAATCAGCCCCAGCATTTT. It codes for CACDGTGKTLNQPQHF.

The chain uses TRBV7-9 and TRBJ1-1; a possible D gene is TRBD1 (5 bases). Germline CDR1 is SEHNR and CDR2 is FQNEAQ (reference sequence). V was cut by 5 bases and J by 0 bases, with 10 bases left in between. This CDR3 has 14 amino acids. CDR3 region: CASSKQAMNTEAFF. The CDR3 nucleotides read TGTGCCAGCAGCAAACAGGCCATGAACACTGAAGCTTTCTTT.

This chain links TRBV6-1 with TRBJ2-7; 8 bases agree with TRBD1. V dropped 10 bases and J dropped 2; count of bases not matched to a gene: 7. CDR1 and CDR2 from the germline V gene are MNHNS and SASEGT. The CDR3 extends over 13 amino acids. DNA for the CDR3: TGTGCCACACGGACAGGGAAGGCCTACGAGCAGTACTTC. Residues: CATRTGKAYEQYF.

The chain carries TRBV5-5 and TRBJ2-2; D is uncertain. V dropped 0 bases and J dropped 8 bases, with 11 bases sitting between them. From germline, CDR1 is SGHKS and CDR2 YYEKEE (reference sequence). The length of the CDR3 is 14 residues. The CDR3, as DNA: TGTGCCAGCAGCTTGGTTGTGGCTCAAGGGGAGCTGTTTTTT. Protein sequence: CASSLVVAQGELFF.

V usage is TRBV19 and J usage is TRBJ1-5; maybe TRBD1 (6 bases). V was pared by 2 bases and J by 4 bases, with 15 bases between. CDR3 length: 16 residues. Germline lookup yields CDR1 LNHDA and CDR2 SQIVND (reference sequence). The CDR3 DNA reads TGTGCCAGTAGTATAATGGGGGCAGCGGGAAATCAGCCCCAGCATTTT. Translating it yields CASSIMGAAGNQPQHF.

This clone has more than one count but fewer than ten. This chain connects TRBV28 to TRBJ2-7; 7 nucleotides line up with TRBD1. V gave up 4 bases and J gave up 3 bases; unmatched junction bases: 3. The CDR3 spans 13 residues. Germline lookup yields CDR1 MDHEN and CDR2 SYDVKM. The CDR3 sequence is CASSSGQHYEQYF. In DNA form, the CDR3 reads TGTGCCAGCAGTTCGGGACAGCACTACGAGCAGTACTTC.

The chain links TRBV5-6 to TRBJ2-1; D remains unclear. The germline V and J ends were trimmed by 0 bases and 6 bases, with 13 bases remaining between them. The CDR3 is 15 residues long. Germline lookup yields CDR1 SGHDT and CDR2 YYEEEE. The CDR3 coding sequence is TGTGCCAGCAGCTTGGGAGTAGCCTGGACCAATGAGCAGTTCTTC. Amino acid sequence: CASSLGVAWTNEQFF.

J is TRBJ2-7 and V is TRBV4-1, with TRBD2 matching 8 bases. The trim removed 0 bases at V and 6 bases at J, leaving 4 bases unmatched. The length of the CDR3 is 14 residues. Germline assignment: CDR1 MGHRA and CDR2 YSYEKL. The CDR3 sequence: CASSQELRGGEQYF. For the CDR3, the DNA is TGCGCCAGCAGCCAAGAACTTCGGGGGGGCGAGCAGTACTTC.

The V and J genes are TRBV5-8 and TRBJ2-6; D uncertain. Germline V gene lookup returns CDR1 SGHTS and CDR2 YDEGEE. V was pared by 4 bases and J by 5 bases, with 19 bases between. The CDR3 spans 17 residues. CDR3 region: CASSAAETLLRANVLTF. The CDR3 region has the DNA TGTGCCAGCAGCGCCGCCGAGACCCTCTTAAGGGCCAACGTCCTGACTTTC.

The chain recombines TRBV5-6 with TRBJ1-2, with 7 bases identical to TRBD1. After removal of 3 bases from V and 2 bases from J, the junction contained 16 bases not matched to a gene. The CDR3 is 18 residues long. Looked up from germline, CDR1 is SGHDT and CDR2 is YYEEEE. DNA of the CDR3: TGTGCCAGCAGCTCCACTATTCCGACAGGGCCGTCGAACTATGGCTACACCTTC. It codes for CASSSTIPTGPSNYGYTF.

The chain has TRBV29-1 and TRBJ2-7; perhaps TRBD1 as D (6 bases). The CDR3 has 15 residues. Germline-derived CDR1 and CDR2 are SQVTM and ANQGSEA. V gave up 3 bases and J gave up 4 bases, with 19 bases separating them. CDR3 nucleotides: TGCAGCGTTGAGAGTAGGAGGACAGTTGGGTACGAGCAGTACTTC. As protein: CSVESRRTVGYEQYF.

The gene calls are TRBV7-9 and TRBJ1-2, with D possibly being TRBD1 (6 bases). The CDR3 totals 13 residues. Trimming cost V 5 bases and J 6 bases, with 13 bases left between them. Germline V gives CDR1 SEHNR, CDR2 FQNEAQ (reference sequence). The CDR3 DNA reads TGTGCCAGCAGCCCCGGGGGGGCGCATGGCTACACCTTC. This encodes CASSPGGAHGYTF.

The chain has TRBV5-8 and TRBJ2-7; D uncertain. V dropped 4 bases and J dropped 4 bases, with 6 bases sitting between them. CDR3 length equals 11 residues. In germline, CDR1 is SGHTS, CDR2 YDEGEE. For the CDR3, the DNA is TGTGCCAGCAGCGGGCCATACGAGCAGTACTTC. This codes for CASSGPYEQYF. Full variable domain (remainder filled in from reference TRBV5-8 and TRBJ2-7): EAGVTQSPTHLIKTRGQQATLRCSPISGHTSVYWYQQALGLGLQFLLWYDEGEERNRGNFPPRFSGRQFPNYSSELNVNALELEDSALYLCASSGPYEQYFGPGTRLTVT.

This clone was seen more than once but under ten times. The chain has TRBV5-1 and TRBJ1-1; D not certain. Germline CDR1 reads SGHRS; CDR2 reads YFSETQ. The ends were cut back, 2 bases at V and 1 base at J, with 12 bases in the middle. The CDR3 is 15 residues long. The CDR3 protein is CASSFWSGANTEAFF. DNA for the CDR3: TGCGCCAGCAGCTTTTGGTCAGGAGCGAACACTGAAGCTTTCTTT. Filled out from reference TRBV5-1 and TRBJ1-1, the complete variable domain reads KAGVTQTPRYLIKTRGQQVTLSCSPISGHRSVSWYQQTPGQGLQFLFEYFSETQRNKGNFPGRFSGRQFSNSRSEMNVSTLELGDSALYLCASSFWSGANTEAFFGQGTRLTVV.

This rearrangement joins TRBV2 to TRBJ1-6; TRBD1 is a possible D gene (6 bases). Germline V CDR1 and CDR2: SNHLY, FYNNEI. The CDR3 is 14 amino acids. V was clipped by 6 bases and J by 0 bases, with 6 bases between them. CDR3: CASRDSSYNSPLHF. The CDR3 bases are TGTGCCAGCAGGGACAGCTCCTATAATTCACCCCTCCACTTT.

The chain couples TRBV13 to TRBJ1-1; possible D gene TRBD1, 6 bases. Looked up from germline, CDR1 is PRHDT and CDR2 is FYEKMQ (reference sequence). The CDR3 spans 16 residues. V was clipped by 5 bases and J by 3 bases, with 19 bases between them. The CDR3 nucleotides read TGTGCCAGCAGCGTCAGGGGTCGAGAGTCGGACACTGAAGCTTTCTTT. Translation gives CASSVRGRESDTEAFF.

The CDR3 spells CASSSQGGGNTIYF. The DNA of the CDR3 is TGTGCCAGCAGTTCACAGGGGGGTGGAAACACCATATATTTT. The V gene is TRBV9, the J gene TRBJ1-3; 8 bases map to TRBD1. CDR1 SGDLS and CDR2 YYNGEE come from the germline V gene. CDR3 length: 14 amino acids. Unmatched junction bases numbered 4, after V lost 5 bases and J lost 3 bases.

CDR3 protein: CASSPPYPNTGELFF. The CDR3 nucleotides are TGTGCCAGCAGCCCTCCTTATCCGAACACCGGGGAGCTGTTTTTT. The chain recombines TRBV13 with TRBJ2-2, with unresolved D. Between the trimmed V and J ends, which lost 5 bases and 0 bases, there was a span of 10 bases. The CDR3 runs to 15 residues. Per the germline V gene, CDR1 is PRHDT and CDR2 is FYEKMQ (reference sequence).

CDR3 protein: CASSQGGTGELFF. CDR3 DNA sequence: TGTGCCAGCAGCCAGGGTGGGACCGGGGAGCTGTTTTTT. The chain has TRBV14 and TRBJ2-2; D is unclear. CDR1 is SGHDN and CDR2 is FVKESK in the germline V gene. The length of the CDR3 is 13 residues. With 3 bases removed from V and 5 bases from J, the gap between germline ends came to 7 bases.

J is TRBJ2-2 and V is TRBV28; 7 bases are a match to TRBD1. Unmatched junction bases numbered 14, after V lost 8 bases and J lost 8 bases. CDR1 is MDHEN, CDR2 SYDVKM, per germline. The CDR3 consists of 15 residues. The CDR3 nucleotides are TGTGCCAGCTTTAGACAGGGTTTAACAGGAGGGGAGCTGTTTTTT. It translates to CASFRQGLTGGELFF.

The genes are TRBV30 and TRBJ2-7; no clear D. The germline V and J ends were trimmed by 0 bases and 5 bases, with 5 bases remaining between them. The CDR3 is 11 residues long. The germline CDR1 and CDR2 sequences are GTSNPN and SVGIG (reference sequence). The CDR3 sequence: CAWSVLHEQYF. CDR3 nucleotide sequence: TGTGCCTGGAGTGTCCTTCACGAGCAGTACTTC.

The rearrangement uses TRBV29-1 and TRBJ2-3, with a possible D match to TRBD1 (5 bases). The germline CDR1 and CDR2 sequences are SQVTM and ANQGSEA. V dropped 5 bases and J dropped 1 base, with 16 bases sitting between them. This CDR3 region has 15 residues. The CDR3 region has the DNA TGCAGCGTTCGTGGGGCAGGCACCCGCACAGATACGCAGTATTTT. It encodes CSVRGAGTRTDTQYF.

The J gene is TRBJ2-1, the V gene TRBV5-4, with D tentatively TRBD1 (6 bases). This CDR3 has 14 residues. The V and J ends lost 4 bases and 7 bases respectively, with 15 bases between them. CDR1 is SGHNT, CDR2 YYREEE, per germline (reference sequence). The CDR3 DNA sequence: TGTGCCAGCAGCATACAGGGTACGGGGAATGAGCAGTTCTTC. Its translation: CASSIQGTGNEQFF.

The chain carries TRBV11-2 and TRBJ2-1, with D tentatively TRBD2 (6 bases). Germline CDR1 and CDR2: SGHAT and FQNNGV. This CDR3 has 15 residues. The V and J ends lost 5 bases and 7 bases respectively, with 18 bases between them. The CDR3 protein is CASSAGGDFFNEQFF. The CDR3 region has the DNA TGTGCCAGCAGCGCCGGGGGAGACTTTTTTAATGAGCAGTTCTTC.